This TCR beta chain was sequenced for a study of blood T cell repertoires in COVID-19. CDR3 length: 14 residues. Germline CDR1 reads SGHTA; CDR2 reads FQGNSA. The V segment lost 5 bases and the J segment 9 bases; nucleotides outside the gene matches: 10. TCRdb's table, derived via immunoSEQ multiplex PCR, lists solely in-frame clones and lacks some. This repertoire shows roughly 100,000 clones, roughly 87% found once; its top ten account for roughly a sixth. Input material: peripheral blood. The chain uses TRBV7-2 and TRBJ1-5, with 7 bases matching TRBD1. This clonotype was obtained from a woman older than 75 in a cohort sampled during active COVID-19. The CDR3 bases are TGTGCCAGCAGCCTCGGACAGGATTCGGGGCCCCAGCATTTT. Translated: CASSLGQDSGPQHF.